What follows are 3 T cell receptor beta chains derived from one specimen sequenced in a study of CD8+ T cells in alopecia areata. Treatment described: oral pan-JAK inhibitor, 5-10 mg twice daily. RNA extraction was followed by reverse transcription into cDNA, which acted as the sequencing template. Only in-frame clones appear in the TCRdb table, and some are missing; sequencing was by immunoSEQ multiplex PCR. The sample includes 150,000 to 200,000 clones, roughly 50% of them seen just once. Sequences were derived from CD4+ T cells sorted from blood, sampled at roughly week 55, from a patient treated with tofacitinib. Receptors originate from a human donor with alopecia areata.

The chain carries TRBV5-1 and TRBJ1-2; D not resolved. Germline CDR1 is SGHRS and CDR2 is YFSETQ. V shed 0 bases and J shed 4 bases, with 7 bases lying between them. CDR3 length: 13 residues. The CDR3 loop reads CASSLDSLYGYTF. For the CDR3, the DNA is TGCGCCAGCAGCTTGGACAGCCTCTATGGCTACACCTTC.

This clone was detected once. CDR3 amino acids: CASSSGTGGPLHF. CDR3 nucleotide sequence: TGTGCCAGCAGCTCGGGGACCGGCGGGCCCCTCCACTTT. The chain employs TRBV7-3 and TRBJ1-6; a weak D match, TRBD1 (5 bases). Germline V gene sequence: CDR1 SGHTA, CDR2 FQGTGA. Trimming stripped 4 bases from V and 13 bases from J, with 14 bases between. The CDR3 runs 13 residues.

The J gene is TRBJ1-4, the V gene TRBV7-2; 7 nucleotides agree with TRBD1. V gave up 5 bases and J gave up 8 bases; unmatched junction bases: 8. Looked up from germline, CDR1 is SGHTA and CDR2 is FQGNSA. The CDR3 consists of 14 residues. CDR3 coding DNA: TGTGCCAGCAGCATAAGACAGGGCGGCGAAAAACTGTTTTTT. Its translation: CASSIRQGGEKLFF.